These 3 T cell receptor beta chains were all obtained from the same sample, sequenced in a study of CD8+ T cells in alopecia areata. Extracted RNA was reverse transcribed, and the resulting cDNA served as sequencing template. The method was immunoSEQ multiplex PCR; TCRdb's version includes in-frame clones alone and lacks a portion of them. The table lists roughly 60,000 clones, about 40% of them singletons, with roughly 47% in the top ten. Input material: NKG2D-low CD8+ T cells sorted from blood. Receptors were obtained from a human donor with alopecia areata.

The chain uses TRBV5-6 and TRBJ2-3; no clear D. Germline V gene sequence: CDR1 SGHDT, CDR2 YYEEEE. The CDR3 sequence is 18 residues long. V was clipped by 6 bases and J by 2 bases, with 25 bases between them. CDR3 amino acids: CASTLGPRVPVSTDTQYF. DNA of the CDR3: TGTGCCAGCACCTTAGGCCCCCGCGTTCCAGTATCCACAGATACGCAGTATTTT.

This chain links TRBV9 with TRBJ1-5; D is uncertain. Deletions cut 2 bases from V and 0 bases from J, with 3 bases between. The CDR3 consists of 13 residues. CDR1 is SGDLS and CDR2 is YYNGEE in the germline V gene. CDR3 sequence: CASSVSSNQPQHF. DNA of the CDR3: TGTGCCAGCAGCGTTTCTAGCAATCAGCCCCAGCATTTT. The variable domain in full, completed from reference TRBV9 and TRBJ1-5, reads DSGVTQTPKHLITATGQRVTLRCSPRSGDLSVYWYQQSLDQGLQFLIQYYNGEERAKGNILERFSAQQFPDLHSELNLSSLELGDSALYFCASSVSSNQPQHFGDGTRLSIL.

The chain is built from TRBV11-2 and TRBJ2-7; D ambiguous. Germline assignment: CDR1 SGHAT and CDR2 FQNNGV. V was pared by 5 bases and J by 3 bases, with 8 bases between. CDR3 length equals 12 residues. CDR3 bases: TGTGCCAGCAGCCTTGAGGTCTACGAGCAGTACTTC. As protein: CASSLEVYEQYF.